Sequencing of this TCR beta chain was carried out in a study of T cell changes during pregnancy in multiple sclerosis. The CDR3 runs 14 residues. Per the germline V gene, CDR1 is MDHEN and CDR2 is SYDVKM. Trimming cost V 4 bases and J 6 bases; bases outside gene matches: 6. Using immunoSEQ multiplex PCR, the repertoire was profiled, and TCRdb retains in-frame clones only, with some absent. This sample yields around 81,000 clones, of which roughly 92% are seen a single time; 3.7% belongs to the top ten. The TCR was taken from a female donor in good health, enrolled as a control in a pregnancy study. The rearrangement joins TRBV28 to TRBJ1-2, with 9 bases aligning to TRBD1. The material sequenced was peripheral blood, taken after pregnancy. The CDR3, as DNA: TGTGCCAGCAGTTCAGGGGACAGGGTAAATGGCTACACCTTC. Translation: CASSSGDRVNGYTF.